The rows below give T cell receptor beta chains drawn from one sample of a study of regulatory T cells in long-lasting Graves disease. TCRdb re-derived calls from the multiplex PCR reads in MiXCR, one entry per CDR3 protein. The table records a few hundred thousand distinct CDR3 sequences, roughly 21% of them present only once. Material: peripheral blood mononuclear cells (PBMCs), obtained when the disease was refractory, from a patient treated with antithyroid drugs. Receptors originate from a female donor with Graves disease. Each CDR3 is given with its conserved first and last residue. A D gene is named only where the DNA matches it firmly. Size is omitted from some rows. Given values are once, few, many or a class for expanded clones.

clone_size j_call cdr3_length v_call d_call cdr3_nt cdr3_aa
NA TRBJ1-2 15 TRBV27 TRBD1 TGTGCCAGCAGTCTATCCGGGACAGGTGTCTATGGCTACACCTTC CASSLSGTGVYGYTF
many TRBJ1-2 14 TRBV19 NA TGTGCCAGTACCTCCCCCTCGAATGTTTATGGCTACACCTTC CASTSPSNVYGYTF
few TRBJ2-5 16 TRBV7-2 TRBD2 TGTGCCAGCAGCTTAGAGGCAGCGGGAGGGCCAGAGACCCAGTACTTC CASSLEAAGGPETQYF
many TRBJ2-5 13 TRBV27 NA TGTGCCAGCAGATCGGGAGACGTGGAGACCCAGTACTTC CASRSGDVETQYF
NA TRBJ1-2 11 TRBV7-9 NA TGTGCCAGCAGCCCGGCGCAGGGCTACACCTTC CASSPAQGYTF
NA TRBJ1-3 13 TRBV6-4 NA TGTGCCAGCGGGTGGGTCTCTGGAAACACCATATATTTT CASGWVSGNTIYF
few TRBJ1-2 12 TRBV30 NA TGTGCCTGGGGGGACGGGAACTATGGCTACACCTTC CAWGDGNYGYTF
NA TRBJ1-4 13 TRBV7-9 NA TGTGCCAGCAGCTCGAAAAGGGGCGAAAAACTGTTTTTT CASSSKRGEKLFF
NA TRBJ1-2 15 TRBV20-1 NA TGCAGTGCTAGAGATCATGGCAGTGTTATCTATGGCTACACCTTC CSARDHGSVIYGYTF
many TRBJ1-6 14 TRBV12-3/TRBV12-4 NA TGTGCCAGCAGAGAGATTGGGAATTATTCACCCCTCCACTTT CASREIGNYSPLHF
NA TRBJ2-7 15 TRBV9 TRBD2 TGTGCCAGCAGCGCGACTAGCGGGAGAAACTACGAGCAGTACTTC CASSATSGRNYEQYF
NA TRBJ1-1 14 TRBV6-1 TRBD1 TGTGCCAGCAGCTTCTGGGACAGGGGACCTGAAGCTTTCTTT CASSFWDRGPEAFF
few TRBJ2-7 15 TRBV10-3 TRBD1 TGTGCCATCAGCGTAACCGGGACAGGGCCCTACGAGCAGTACTTC CAISVTGTGPYEQYF
few TRBJ2-5 15 TRBV20-1 NA TGCAGTGCTAGAGATAAATTAGGGATCCAAGAGACCCAGTACTTC CSARDKLGIQETQYF
once TRBJ2-3 15 TRBV9 NA TGTGCCAGCAGCGTACTGGGACAAGGCGCAGATACGCAGTATTTT CASSVLGQGADTQYF
many TRBJ1-5 16 TRBV15 NA TGTGCCACCAGCAGAGATCATTACGGTAGCAATCAGCCCCAGCATTTT CATSRDHYGSNQPQHF
few TRBJ2-5 18 TRBV12-3/TRBV12-4 TRBD2 TGTGCCAGCAGTTTCAGTCCCATATCTAGCGGGAGGGAAGAGACCCAGTACTTC CASSFSPISSGREETQYF
few TRBJ2-7 11 TRBV6-1 TRBD1 TGTGCCACCTGGACAGGGCGCGAGCAGTACTTC CATWTGREQYF
many TRBJ1-2 13 TRBV20-1 NA TGCAGTGCTAGTGTCGGGAGTGACTATGGCTACACCTTC CSASVGSDYGYTF
NA TRBJ2-2 15 TRBV6-9 TRBD1 TGTGCCAGCAGTTTTGGGACAGGGGGCCCCGGGGAGCTGTTTTTT CASSFGTGGPGELFF
NA TRBJ1-2 15 TRBV3-1 TRBD1 TGTGCCAGCAGCCCTACAGGGGGCAGGAACTATGGCTACACCTTC CASSPTGGRNYGYTF